The T cell receptor (beta chain) under discussion was sequenced for a study of OX40 agonist ivuxolimab in advanced cancers. This clone appeared once. Germline V CDR1 and CDR2: MNHEY, SMNVEV (reference sequence). Trimming pared 6 bases from V and 1 base from J, leaving 10 bases between. The CDR3 extends over 13 amino acids. Sequenced by immunoSEQ multiplex PCR; TCRdb stores in-frame clones only, minus some. Among 23,000 or so clones listed, about 88% were seen once. The source is an adult with an advanced solid tumor such as melanoma, head and neck, liver or kidney cancer. The chain employs TRBV27 and TRBJ2-7; no clear D. Sequenced material: CD4+ or CD8+ T cells sorted from blood, taken in a trial of the OX40 agonist ivuxolimab. CDR3 residues: CASSFGQSYEQYF. The DNA for the CDR3 is TGTGCCAGCAGCTTCGGCCAGTCCTACGAGCAGTACTTC.